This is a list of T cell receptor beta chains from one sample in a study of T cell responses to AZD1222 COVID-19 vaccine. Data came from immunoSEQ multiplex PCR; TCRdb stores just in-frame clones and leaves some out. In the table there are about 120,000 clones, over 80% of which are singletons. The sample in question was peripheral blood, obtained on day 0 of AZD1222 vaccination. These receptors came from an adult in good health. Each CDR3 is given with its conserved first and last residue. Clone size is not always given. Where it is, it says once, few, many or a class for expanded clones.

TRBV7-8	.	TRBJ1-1	CASSLPPSADTEAFF
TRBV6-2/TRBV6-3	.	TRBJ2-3	CASSSSQRFGNTQYF
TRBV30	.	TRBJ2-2	CAWSVDGELFF
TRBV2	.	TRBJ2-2	CASSPGGAGELFF
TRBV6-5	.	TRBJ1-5	CASNNMDRDQPQHF
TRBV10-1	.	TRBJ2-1	CASSESGPGNEQFF
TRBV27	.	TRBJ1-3	CASGVRSGNTIYF
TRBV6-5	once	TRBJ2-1	CASSKPAGGVNEQFF
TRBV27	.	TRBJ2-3	CASSFAPGTDTQYF
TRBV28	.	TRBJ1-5	CASTAYLDQPQHF
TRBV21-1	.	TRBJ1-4	CASSKWEREPLWGLLTESLFF
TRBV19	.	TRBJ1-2	CASSLTGGLGYTF
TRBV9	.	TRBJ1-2	CASSVEGQLYGYTF
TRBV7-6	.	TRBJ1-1	CASSDSTEAFF
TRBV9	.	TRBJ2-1	CASSPTSNSYNEQFF
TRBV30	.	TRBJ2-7	CAWSDRGPPYEQYF
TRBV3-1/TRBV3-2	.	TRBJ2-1	CASSQETVRGSYNEQFF
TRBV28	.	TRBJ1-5	CASSSGAGGNQPQHF
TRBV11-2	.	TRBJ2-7	CASSLAPPAAYEQYF
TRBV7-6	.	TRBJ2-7	CASSLDPPRKGAGASSYEQYF
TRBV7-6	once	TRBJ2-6	CASSSNGQGTGANVLTF
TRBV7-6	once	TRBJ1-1	CATKIGGETEAFF
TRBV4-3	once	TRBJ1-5	CASSQDRSTLRPQHF
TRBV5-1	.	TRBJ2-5	CASSQGQGRETQYF
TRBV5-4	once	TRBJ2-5	CASSWDRGGPQYF
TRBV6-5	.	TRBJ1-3	CASGAGGNAGNTIYF
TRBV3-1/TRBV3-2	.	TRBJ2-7	CASSQDAIPYEQYF
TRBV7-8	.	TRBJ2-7	CASSFFSEGEQYF
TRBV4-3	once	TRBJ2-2	CASSQDRGLTGELFF
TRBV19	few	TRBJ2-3	CASSNPRTGSTDTQYF
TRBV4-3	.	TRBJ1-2	CASSQDGLVAGYTF
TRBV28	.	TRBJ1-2	CASSNPRAISLGYTF
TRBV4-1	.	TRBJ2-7	CASSQGPFGGSDF
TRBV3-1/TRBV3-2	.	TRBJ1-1	CASSPRDSGGTEAFF
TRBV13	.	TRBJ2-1	CASSSPSGGDNEQFF
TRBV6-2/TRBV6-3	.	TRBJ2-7	CASSNRNGLEQYF
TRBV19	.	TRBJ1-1	CASRLDRGTEAFF
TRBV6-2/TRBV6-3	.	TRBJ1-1	CASSYEGARTEAFF
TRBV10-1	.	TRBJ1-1	CASSEGTEAFF
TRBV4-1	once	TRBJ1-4	CASSQDRGSFDEKLFF
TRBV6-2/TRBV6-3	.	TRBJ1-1	CASSFAGQRVTEAFF